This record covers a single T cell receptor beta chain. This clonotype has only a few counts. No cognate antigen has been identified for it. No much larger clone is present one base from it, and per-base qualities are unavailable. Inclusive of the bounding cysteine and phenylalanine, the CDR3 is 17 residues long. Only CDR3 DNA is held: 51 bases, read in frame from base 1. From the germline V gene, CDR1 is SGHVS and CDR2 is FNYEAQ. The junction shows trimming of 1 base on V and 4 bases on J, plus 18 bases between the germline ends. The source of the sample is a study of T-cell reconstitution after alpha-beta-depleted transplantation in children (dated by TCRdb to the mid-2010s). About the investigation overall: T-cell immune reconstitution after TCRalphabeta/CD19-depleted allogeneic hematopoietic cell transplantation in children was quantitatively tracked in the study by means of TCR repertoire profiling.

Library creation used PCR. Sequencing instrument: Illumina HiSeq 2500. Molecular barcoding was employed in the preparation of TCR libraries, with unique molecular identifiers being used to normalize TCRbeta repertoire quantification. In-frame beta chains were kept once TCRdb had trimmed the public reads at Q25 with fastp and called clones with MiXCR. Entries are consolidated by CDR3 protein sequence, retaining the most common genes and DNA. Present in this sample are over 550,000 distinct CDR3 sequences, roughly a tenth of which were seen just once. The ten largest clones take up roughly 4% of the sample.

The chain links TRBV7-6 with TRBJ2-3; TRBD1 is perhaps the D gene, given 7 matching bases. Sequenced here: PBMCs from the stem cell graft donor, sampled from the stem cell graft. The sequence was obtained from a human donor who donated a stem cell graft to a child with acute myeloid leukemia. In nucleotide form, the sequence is TGTGCCAGCAGCTTAGGGGCGGGACTCCAGGGGGCAGATACGCAGTATTTT. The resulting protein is CASSLGAGLQGADTQYF. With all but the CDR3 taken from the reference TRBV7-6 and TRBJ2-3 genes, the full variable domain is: GAGVSQSPRYKVTKRGQDVALRCDPISGHVSLYWYRQALGQGPEFLTYFNYEAQQDKSGLPNDRFSAERPEGSISTLTIQRTEQRDSAMYRCASSLGAGLQGADTQYFGPGTRLTVL.